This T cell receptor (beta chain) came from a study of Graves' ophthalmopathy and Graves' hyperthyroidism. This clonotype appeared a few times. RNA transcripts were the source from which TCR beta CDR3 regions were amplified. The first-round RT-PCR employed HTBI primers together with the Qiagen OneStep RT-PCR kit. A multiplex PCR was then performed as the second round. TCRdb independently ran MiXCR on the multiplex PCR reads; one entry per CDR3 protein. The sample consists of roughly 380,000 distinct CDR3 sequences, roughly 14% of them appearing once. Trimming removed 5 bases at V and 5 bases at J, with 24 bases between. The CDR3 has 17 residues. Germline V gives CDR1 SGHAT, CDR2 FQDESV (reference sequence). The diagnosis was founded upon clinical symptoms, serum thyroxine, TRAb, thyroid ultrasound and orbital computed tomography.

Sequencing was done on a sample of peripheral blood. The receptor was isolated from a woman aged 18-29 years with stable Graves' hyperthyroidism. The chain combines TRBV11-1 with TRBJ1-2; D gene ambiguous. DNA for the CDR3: TGTGCCAGCAGCCCTTACCCGCTAGGGATCGGGAATTATGGCTACACCTTC. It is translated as CASSPYPLGIGNYGYTF.